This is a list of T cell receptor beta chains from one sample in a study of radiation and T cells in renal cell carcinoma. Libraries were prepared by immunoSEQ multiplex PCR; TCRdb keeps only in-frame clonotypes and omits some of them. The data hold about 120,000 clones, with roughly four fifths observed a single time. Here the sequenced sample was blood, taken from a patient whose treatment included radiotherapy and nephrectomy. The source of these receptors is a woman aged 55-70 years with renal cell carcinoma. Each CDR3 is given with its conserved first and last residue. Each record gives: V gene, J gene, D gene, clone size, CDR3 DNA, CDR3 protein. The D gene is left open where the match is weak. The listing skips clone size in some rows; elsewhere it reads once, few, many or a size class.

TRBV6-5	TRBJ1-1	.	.	TGTGCCAGCAGTTACTCGAGACGGGGATCCACTGAAGCTTTCTTT	CASSYSRRGSTEAFF
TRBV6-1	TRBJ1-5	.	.	TGTGCCAGCAGTGAACCCAGGGCCTCGGTTCAGCCCCAGCATTTT	CASSEPRASVQPQHF
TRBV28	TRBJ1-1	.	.	TGTGCCAGCAGTTTCCGGAGGAACACTGAAGCTTTCTTT	CASSFRRNTEAFF
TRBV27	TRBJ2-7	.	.	TGTGCCAGCCGCCGTGATCGGGGACGGACCTACGAGCAGTACTTC	CASRRDRGRTYEQYF
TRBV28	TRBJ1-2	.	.	TGTGCCAGCAGTTTAGGGGGGTTTGGCTACACCTTC	CASSLGGFGYTF
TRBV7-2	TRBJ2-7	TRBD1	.	TGTGCCAGTAGCCTCGAGTCGGGACAGGGTGGGAACGAGCAGTACTTC	CASSLESGQGGNEQYF
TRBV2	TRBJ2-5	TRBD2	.	TGTGCCAGCAGATTGTCTCCGGGACTAGCGGAGACCCAGTACTTC	CASRLSPGLAETQYF
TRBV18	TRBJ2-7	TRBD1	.	TGTGCCAGCTCCCTGGGACAGCCCGACTCCTACGAGCAGTACTTC	CASSLGQPDSYEQYF
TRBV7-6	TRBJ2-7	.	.	TGTGCCAGCAGCCACCCCGGGGCAAAGCGACCTTACGAGCAGTACTTC	CASSHPGAKRPYEQYF
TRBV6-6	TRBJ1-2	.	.	TGTGCCAGCAGTTACCCGGACAGCCTCTATGGCTACACCTTC	CASSYPDSLYGYTF
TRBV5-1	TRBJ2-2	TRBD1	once	TGCGCCAGCATCGAGGGGGCAACCGGGGAGCTGTTTTTT	CASIEGATGELFF
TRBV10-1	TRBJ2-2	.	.	TGCGCCAGCAGTGAAGACTGGCCAGCCGGGGAGCTGTTTTTT	CASSEDWPAGELFF
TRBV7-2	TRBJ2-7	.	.	TGTGCCAGCAGCTTAGCCCTGACTACTCGGGGCGAGCAGTACTTC	CASSLALTTRGEQYF
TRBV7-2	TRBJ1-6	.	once	TGTGCCAGCAGCTTTATATCTTCACCCCTCCACTTT	CASSFISSPLHF
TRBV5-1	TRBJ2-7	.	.	TGCGCCAGCAGCCCACCGGTCCCCTCCTACGAGCAGTACTTC	CASSPPVPSYEQYF
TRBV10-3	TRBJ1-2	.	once	TGTGCCATCAGTGAGTTCACGGAAGGCTACACCTTC	CAISEFTEGYTF
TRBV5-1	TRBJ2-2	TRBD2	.	TGCGCCAGCAGCGTTTCTAGCGGGAGGGCCACCGGGGAGCTGTTTTTT	CASSVSSGRATGELFF
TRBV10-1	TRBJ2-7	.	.	TGCGCCAGCAGTGAGTCGGGCTCCTACGAGCAGTACTTC	CASSESGSYEQYF
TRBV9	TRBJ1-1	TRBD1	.	TGTGCCAGCAGCGTGGGACAGGGGAGCATGAACACTGAAGCTTTCTTT	CASSVGQGSMNTEAFF
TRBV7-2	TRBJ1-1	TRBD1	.	TGTGCCAGCAGCCCGCGCCTGACAGGGGTGGGGACTGAAGCTTTCTTT	CASSPRLTGVGTEAFF
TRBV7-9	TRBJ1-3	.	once	TGTGCCAGCAGCTTATACCCACCTCAGATTTCTGGAAACACCATATATTTT	CASSLYPPQISGNTIYF
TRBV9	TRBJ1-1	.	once	TGTGCCAGCAGCCCTTCGACGGATAACACTGAAGCTTTCTTT	CASSPSTDNTEAFF
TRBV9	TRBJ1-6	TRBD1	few	TGTGCCAGCAGCGTAAGGGACAGGGGGCAGGGTTCACCCCTCCACTTT	CASSVRDRGQGSPLHF
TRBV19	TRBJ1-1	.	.	TGTGCCAGTAGTACGGGACAGAACACTGAAGCTTTCTTT	CASSTGQNTEAFF
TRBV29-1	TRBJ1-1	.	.	TGCAGCGTGGAAGTGGGTGCGAACACTGAAGCTTTCTTT	CSVEVGANTEAFF
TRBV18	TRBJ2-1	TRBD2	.	TGTGCCAGCTCACCACCGCTAGCGGGGCCCTACAATGAGCAGTTCTTC	CASSPPLAGPYNEQFF
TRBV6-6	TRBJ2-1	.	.	TGTGCCAGCAGTTACTCGACAGGCAATACCTACAATGAGCAGTTCTTC	CASSYSTGNTYNEQFF
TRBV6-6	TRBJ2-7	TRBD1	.	TGTGCCAGCAGTAGACAGGGGGTCACCGAGCAGTACTTC	CASSRQGVTEQYF
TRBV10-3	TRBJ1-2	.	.	TGTGCCACCGTACCCGACACCAACGACAGAAACTATGGCTACACCTTC	CATVPDTNDRNYGYTF
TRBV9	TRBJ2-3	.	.	TGTGCCAGCAGCGTAGCTGCGGATACGCAGTATTTT	CASSVAADTQYF
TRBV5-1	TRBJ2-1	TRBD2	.	TGCGCCAGCAGCATAACTAGCGGGACCTACAATGAGCAGTTCTTC	CASSITSGTYNEQFF
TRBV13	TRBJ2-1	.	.	TGTGCCAGCAGCTTTAGGAATGAGCAGTTCTTC	CASSFRNEQFF
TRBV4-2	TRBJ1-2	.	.	TGTGCCAGCAGCCAAGAGTGGGGAGACTATGGCTACACCTTC	CASSQEWGDYGYTF
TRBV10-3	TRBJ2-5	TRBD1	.	TGTGCCATCAGTGGCTCCCCCAGACCGGACAGGGTGGGAGAGACCCAGTACTTC	CAISGSPRPDRVGETQYF